This TCR beta chain was sequenced during a study of neurological immune-mediated disorders. Notes on the study in general: Private repertoires in all groups were suggested by the finding that expanded clones across subjects shared no CDR3 amino acid sequences. Phylogenetic grouping assigned the repertoires of 18 of 34 multiple sclerosis patients to one related-CDR3 cluster, which constitutes a possible signature.

2 million unsorted PBMCs were stored in RNAlater at -80 °C before RNA extraction. V gave up 4 bases and J gave up 5 bases, with 13 bases separating them. Germline V lookup: CDR1 SGHRS, CDR2 YFSETQ. CDR3 length: 13 amino acids. Points on this clonotype: The antigen is undetermined. A much more abundant neighbour one base away suggests this may be a read error.

Each CDR3 protein is one row after TCRdb ran MiXCR on the 5' RACE reads. The table lists some 61,000 distinct CDR3 sequences, 3% to 5% of them singletons, with 1% to 1.5% in the top ten. The chain couples TRBV5-1 to TRBJ2-7; possible D gene TRBD1, 6 bases. Sequenced material: PBMCs. The clonotype originates from a man younger than 40 with multiple sclerosis. Here the CDR3 DNA reads TGCGCCAGCAGCACAAGGGGGATCGACGAGCAGTACTTC. It yields the protein CASSTRGIDEQYF.